This TCR beta chain is from a study of blood T cell repertoires in COVID-19. The overall study: The origin of the acute and convalescent COVID-19 samples was the United States, Italy and Spain.

Cohorts were assigned according to the clinical history that participants reported. Authors' processing steps: By means of reference gene primer amplification, nucleated cell counts were estimated. Only in-frame clones appear in the TCRdb table, and some are missing; sequencing was by immunoSEQ multiplex PCR. D and trimming come from the DNA, and the V and J calls and clone size come from that table. The sample carries under 250,000 clones, roughly 85% recorded once. The CDR3 consists of 14 residues. Unmatched junction bases numbered 14, after V lost 7 bases and J lost 11 bases. Germline loops: CDR1 MNHEY, CDR2 SVGEGT.

The chain couples TRBV6-2 or TRBV6-3 to TRBJ1-2, with 9 nucleotides matching TRBD1. This TCR was recovered from a woman in her fifties or sixties with acute COVID-19. Sequencing was carried out using PBMCs or T cells enriched from blood (not recorded which). CDR3 nucleotides: TGTGCCAGCATCCCACGGGGGACAGGGATTCGATACACCTTC. It codes for CASIPRGTGIRYTF.